Below, one T cell receptor beta chain is given with its context. What it binds is unknown. There are 12 residues in the CDR3. Germline values: CDR1 DFQATT, CDR2 SNEGSKA (reference sequence). Deletions cut 2 bases from V and 4 bases from J, with 6 bases between. TCRdb analysed the reads with MiXCR anew, one entry per CDR3 protein. The sample shows hundreds of thousands of distinct CDR3 sequences, roughly 28% of them seen only once. The data were taken from a study of T cell repertoires in cytomegalovirus infection. V gene TRBV20-1 combines with J gene TRBJ1-5; D not certain. The sample was cultured PBMCs, taken from culture after CMV antigen stimulation. This clonotype was obtained from a human donor in good health (CMV status not recorded). Some clones in this sample may be carry-over from other donors' samples. The CDR3 nucleotides are TGCAGTGCTAGAAGCGGGAATCAGCCCCAGCATTTT. Amino acid sequence: CSARSGNQPQHF.